The rows below give T cell receptor beta chains drawn from one sample of a study of blood T cell repertoires in COVID-19. Measured with immunoSEQ multiplex PCR; TCRdb has only the in-frame clones, and not every one. The sample records 200,000 to 250,000 clones, around 81% being singletons. The sample consisted of peripheral blood. These receptor sequences come from an older woman with acute or convalescent COVID-19. Each CDR3 is given with its conserved first and last residue. A D gene is named only where the DNA matches it firmly. Size is stated for part of the rows, as once, few or many counts, or as a class when the clone is expanded.

J gene: TRBJ2-1
D gene: .
clone size: .
V gene: TRBV2
CDR3 DNA: TGTGCCAGCACCGAGGAGGTCACCTACAATGAGCAGTTCTTC
CDR3 protein: CASTEEVTYNEQFF

J gene: TRBJ1-5
D gene: .
clone size: .
V gene: TRBV11-2
CDR3 DNA: TGTGCCAGCAGCTGGGACATCGGTCAGCCCCAGCATTTT
CDR3 protein: CASSWDIGQPQHF

J gene: TRBJ1-1
D gene: .
clone size: few
V gene: TRBV7-9
CDR3 DNA: TGTGCCAGCAGCTTGTCTCTAAGTGAAGCTTTCTTT
CDR3 protein: CASSLSLSEAFF

J gene: TRBJ2-1
D gene: .
clone size: once
V gene: TRBV9
CDR3 DNA: TGTGCCAGCAGCGATGGGACTCTTAGTGGGGTTGAGCAGTTCTTC
CDR3 protein: CASSDGTLSGVEQFF

J gene: TRBJ1-5
D gene: TRBD1
clone size: .
V gene: TRBV28
CDR3 DNA: TGTGCCAGCAGTTTATCACAGGGGGTCAATCAGCCCCAGCATTTT
CDR3 protein: CASSLSQGVNQPQHF

J gene: TRBJ2-7
D gene: .
clone size: .
V gene: TRBV18
CDR3 DNA: TGTGCCAGCTCATCGCGGAGCTCCTACGAGCAGTACTTC
CDR3 protein: CASSSRSSYEQYF

J gene: TRBJ1-5
D gene: TRBD1
clone size: .
V gene: TRBV19
CDR3 DNA: TGTGCCAGTACCCCAACCGGGACAGGGGATAGCAATCAGCCCCAGCATTTT
CDR3 protein: CASTPTGTGDSNQPQHF

J gene: TRBJ2-1
D gene: TRBD2
clone size: .
V gene: TRBV5-1
CDR3 DNA: TGCGCCAGCAGTTTATTAGCGGGGGAGACCTACAATGAGCAGTTCTTC
CDR3 protein: CASSLLAGETYNEQFF

J gene: TRBJ1-1
D gene: TRBD1
clone size: .
V gene: TRBV19
CDR3 DNA: TGTGCCAGTAGTACGGGGACAGGGTTCAACACTGAAGCTTTCTTT
CDR3 protein: CASSTGTGFNTEAFF

J gene: TRBJ1-5
D gene: TRBD1
clone size: .
V gene: TRBV19
CDR3 DNA: TGTGCCAGTAGTTTCACCACGACAGGGACTAATCAGCCCCAGCATTTT
CDR3 protein: CASSFTTTGTNQPQHF

J gene: TRBJ2-5
D gene: TRBD1
clone size: once
V gene: TRBV5-4
CDR3 DNA: TGTGCCAGCAGCTTTGGACAGGGTTATAAAGAGACCCAGTACTTC
CDR3 protein: CASSFGQGYKETQYF

J gene: TRBJ1-1
D gene: TRBD1
clone size: .
V gene: TRBV6-5
CDR3 DNA: TGTGCCAGCAGCAAGGACAGGGGTGACACTGAAGCTTTCTTT
CDR3 protein: CASSKDRGDTEAFF

J gene: TRBJ1-2
D gene: .
clone size: .
V gene: TRBV4-2
CDR3 DNA: TGTGCCAGCAGCCAAGATGGACTCTTTCCCGGCTACACCTTC
CDR3 protein: CASSQDGLFPGYTF

J gene: TRBJ1-4
D gene: TRBD1
clone size: .
V gene: TRBV6-6
CDR3 DNA: TGTGCCAGCAGTCCTGCGTCCCGTCTGACAGGGCGCGCTTATGAAAAACTGTTTTTT
CDR3 protein: CASSPASRLTGRAYEKLFF

J gene: TRBJ2-7
D gene: .
clone size: .
V gene: TRBV20-1
CDR3 DNA: TGCATTCCTCACGGGCAGTACTTC
CDR3 protein: CIPHGQYF

J gene: TRBJ1-2
D gene: TRBD1
clone size: .
V gene: TRBV5-6
CDR3 DNA: TGTGCCAGCAGCCCTGACAGGGGGCAGAACTATGGCTACACCTTC
CDR3 protein: CASSPDRGQNYGYTF

J gene: TRBJ2-7
D gene: TRBD1
clone size: few
V gene: TRBV7-2
CDR3 DNA: TGTGCCAGCAGCCCACAGGGGGCCCTCTACGAGCAGTACTTC
CDR3 protein: CASSPQGALYEQYF

J gene: TRBJ2-1
D gene: TRBD2
clone size: .
V gene: TRBV7-3
CDR3 DNA: TGTGCCAGCAGCTTAGGGACCGGAGCGGGGGGGACCAATGAGCAGTTCTTC
CDR3 protein: CASSLGTGAGGTNEQFF

J gene: TRBJ1-4
D gene: TRBD1
clone size: .
V gene: TRBV29-1
CDR3 DNA: TGCAGCGTTGGAGGGACAGGACGTAATGAAAAACTGTTTTTT
CDR3 protein: CSVGGTGRNEKLFF

J gene: TRBJ1-2
D gene: TRBD1
clone size: .
V gene: TRBV28
CDR3 DNA: TGTGCCAGCAGTCGGACAGGAGGCTACACCTTC
CDR3 protein: CASSRTGGYTF

J gene: TRBJ2-1
D gene: .
clone size: .
V gene: TRBV6-6
CDR3 DNA: TGTGCCAGCAGTGACAGCTACGAGCAGTTCTTC
CDR3 protein: CASSDSYEQFF

J gene: TRBJ1-4
D gene: TRBD1
clone size: once
V gene: TRBV4-3
CDR3 DNA: TGCGCCAGCAGCCAACCGGGACAGGGGGATGAAAAACTGTTTTTT
CDR3 protein: CASSQPGQGDEKLFF

J gene: TRBJ1-2
D gene: .
clone size: .
V gene: TRBV7-9
CDR3 DNA: TGTGCCAGCAGCTTAGGCACCCGACAGTCCTATGGCTACACCTTC
CDR3 protein: CASSLGTRQSYGYTF

J gene: TRBJ1-6
D gene: TRBD1
clone size: .
V gene: TRBV10-3
CDR3 DNA: TGTGCCATCAGTGTCGGGACAGGTAGTCCACCCCTCCACTTT
CDR3 protein: CAISVGTGSPPLHF

J gene: TRBJ2-2
D gene: .
clone size: .
V gene: TRBV4-2
CDR3 DNA: TGTGCCAGCAGCCCTGGGGGGGCCTTCACCGGGGAGCTGTTTTTT
CDR3 protein: CASSPGGAFTGELFF

J gene: TRBJ1-4
D gene: .
clone size: .
V gene: TRBV4-3
CDR3 DNA: TGCGCCAGCAGCCAAGGGACTGAAAATGAAAAACTGTTTTTT
CDR3 protein: CASSQGTENEKLFF

J gene: TRBJ2-1
D gene: TRBD1
clone size: .
V gene: TRBV5-1
CDR3 DNA: TGCGCCAGCAGCCAGACAGGGTGGGTTGACAATGAGCAGTTCTTC
CDR3 protein: CASSQTGWVDNEQFF

J gene: TRBJ1-1
D gene: .
clone size: .
V gene: TRBV5-8
CDR3 DNA: TGTGCCAGCAGCTTGGTTAAAGGGGGCACTGAAGCTTTCTTT
CDR3 protein: CASSLVKGGTEAFF

J gene: TRBJ2-1
D gene: .
clone size: .
V gene: TRBV4-3
CDR3 DNA: TGCGCCAGCAGCTCGATTTCGGGGGACTACAATGAGCAGTTCTTC
CDR3 protein: CASSSISGDYNEQFF

J gene: TRBJ2-2
D gene: .
clone size: .
V gene: TRBV6-5
CDR3 DNA: TGTGCCAGCGCCTGGATCAGGGACACCGGGGAGCTGTTTTTT
CDR3 protein: CASAWIRDTGELFF

J gene: TRBJ1-3
D gene: TRBD1
clone size: .
V gene: TRBV5-1
CDR3 DNA: TGCGCCAGCAGCCCGGGACAGGTTTCCTCTGGAAACACCATATATTTT
CDR3 protein: CASSPGQVSSGNTIYF

J gene: TRBJ1-2
D gene: TRBD1
clone size: .
V gene: TRBV5-4
CDR3 DNA: TGTGCCAGCAGCGCGAAAGGGACAGGGGGCGTAAGCTATGGCTACACCTTC
CDR3 protein: CASSAKGTGGVSYGYTF

J gene: TRBJ2-3
D gene: .
clone size: .
V gene: TRBV5-1
CDR3 DNA: TGCGCCAGCAGCTTGGGAACAGGGAGATACACAGATACGCAGTATTTT
CDR3 protein: CASSLGTGRYTDTQYF

J gene: TRBJ1-2
D gene: .
clone size: .
V gene: TRBV7-2
CDR3 DNA: TGTGCCAGCAACTCAGGGTCCCGGATTTCTGGCTACACCTTC
CDR3 protein: CASNSGSRISGYTF

J gene: TRBJ2-7
D gene: TRBD1
clone size: .
V gene: TRBV9
CDR3 DNA: TGTGCCAGCAGCGCTCGGGACAGGGACTACGAGCAGTACTTC
CDR3 protein: CASSARDRDYEQYF

J gene: TRBJ1-1
D gene: .
clone size: .
V gene: TRBV14
CDR3 DNA: TGTGCCAGCAGCCAAGAGGCCAGGAACACTGAAGCTTTCTTT
CDR3 protein: CASSQEARNTEAFF

J gene: TRBJ1-2
D gene: TRBD1
clone size: once
V gene: TRBV18
CDR3 DNA: TGTGCCAGCTCACCTCGTGACAGGGGCGCTAACTATGGCTACACCTTC
CDR3 protein: CASSPRDRGANYGYTF

J gene: TRBJ1-2
D gene: TRBD1
clone size: .
V gene: TRBV7-2
CDR3 DNA: TGTGCCAGCAGCTTAGGAGTCCCGGGACAGGATGCGGATGGCTACACCTTC
CDR3 protein: CASSLGVPGQDADGYTF

J gene: TRBJ1-1
D gene: .
clone size: .
V gene: TRBV6-5
CDR3 DNA: TGTGCCTCCCAACGGGGTCGAGGAACTGAAGCTTTCTTT
CDR3 protein: CASQRGRGTEAFF

J gene: TRBJ2-1
D gene: TRBD2
clone size: .
V gene: TRBV9
CDR3 DNA: TGTGCCAGCAGCGCCGGGGGGGCCCTAAACAATGAGCAGTTCTTC
CDR3 protein: CASSAGGALNNEQFF

J gene: TRBJ2-5
D gene: .
clone size: .
V gene: TRBV20-1
CDR3 DNA: TGCAGTGCTAGGGGCAAAGAGACCCAGTACTTC
CDR3 protein: CSARGKETQYF

J gene: TRBJ1-3
D gene: .
clone size: .
V gene: TRBV5-1
CDR3 DNA: TGCGCCAGCAGCTTGGGACAGTCCAAAAACACCATATATTTT
CDR3 protein: CASSLGQSKNTIYF

J gene: TRBJ1-5
D gene: .
clone size: .
V gene: TRBV28
CDR3 DNA: TGTGCCAGCAGTTCCTCTACGGTCAATCAGCCCCAGCATTTT
CDR3 protein: CASSSSTVNQPQHF